Listed here are 5 T cell receptor beta chains from one sample, sequenced in a study of CD8+ T cells in alopecia areata. Reverse transcribed after extraction, RNA yielded cDNA as the sequencing template. The method was immunoSEQ multiplex PCR; TCRdb's version includes in-frame clones alone and lacks a portion of them. Singletons are absent from the sample, which has approximately 280,000 clones. A sort of pooled cutaneous lymph node cells used CD4, CD8alpha, NKG2D, NKG2ACE and other stains. The sequencing input was CD4+ T cells sorted from a lymph node. These receptors all stem from a C3H/HeJ mouse with alopecia areata. Strain haplotype at MHC: H2-k.

About this clone: Genes and germline are mouse. The CDR3 bases that were read are TGTGCCAGCAGTTGGACAGGGGCCTATAATTCGCCC. Translation: CASSWTGAYNSP. The full-length CDR3 reads as CASSWTGAYNSPLYF. The chain couples TRBV13-1 to TRBJ1-6; 9 nucleotides align to TRBD1. Read data end 3 residues before the CDR3 end; the end is taken from the germline J gene. TRBJ1-6 qualifies as an ORF whose function is uncertain. Trimming took 4 bases from V and 2 from J; bases not matched to a gene: 1. From germline, CDR1 is NSHNY and CDR2 SYGAGN. The length of the CDR3 is 15 residues.

Worth noting for this clone: A much larger clone lies a single base off, so this may be a read error. Any gene name here is a mouse gene name. The same CDR3 can be traced to other DNA sequences in this sample. The part of the CDR3 DNA that was read is TGTGCCAGCAGTGATCCAGGGCACACA. It is translated as CASSDPGHT. The full-length CDR3 reads as CASSDPGHTEVFF. The rearrangement uses TRBV13-3 and TRBJ1-1, with D perhaps TRBD1 (5 bases). The read falls 4 residues short of the CDR3 end, and the missing part is taken from the germline J gene. Trimming left V 1 base short and J 3 bases short, with 7 bases between. This CDR3 is built from 13 residues. Germline V gene sequence: CDR1 NNHDY, CDR2 SYVADS.

This clone was seen only a few times. A much larger clone differs by one base, so this may be a read error. The germline and genes are mouse ones. The read terminates 4 residues ahead of where the CDR3 ends, so the germline J gene completes it. The rearrangement links TRBV13-3 to TRBJ2-5; 9 nucleotides line up with TRBD2. CDR3 length equals 13 residues. Germline CDR1 NNHDY, CDR2 SYVADS. CDR3 bases read: TGTGCCAGCAGTAGGACTGGGGAAGAC. Translated: CASSRTGED. The whole CDR3 protein is CASSRTGEDTQYF.

This clone was counted a few times. These gene names are mouse names. Partial CDR3 DNA: TGTGCCAGCAACCCGGGACTGGAGAATGCT. It codes for CASNPGLENA. The entire CDR3 reads CASNPGLENAEQFF. The J gene is TRBJ2-1, the V gene TRBV19; 8 bases line up with TRBD2. The read ends 4 residues before the CDR3 terminus; that terminus is restored from the germline J gene. V shed 6 bases and J 5 bases; nucleotides not matched to a gene: 7. This CDR3 region has 14 residues. CDR1 and CDR2 from the germline V gene are FNHDT and SITEND (reference sequence). Based on the CDR3 plus reference TRBV19 and TRBJ2-1, the full variable domain is GGIITQTPKFLIGQEGQKLTLKCQQNFNHDTMYWYRQDSGKGLRLIYYSITENDLQKGDLSEGYDASREKKSSFSLTVTSAQKNEMAVFLCASNPGLENAEQFFGPGTRLTVL.

In the case of this clone: The gene symbols are mouse symbols. The read ends 4 residues before the CDR3 terminus; that terminus is restored from the germline J gene. This rearrangement joins TRBV13-1 to TRBJ2-4; 11 nucleotides line up with TRBD1. The V gene's germline CDR1 is NSHNY and CDR2 SYGAGN. The junction had 8 bases not matched to a gene; V was cut back by 7 bases and J by 1 base. This CDR3 contains 16 residues. CDR3 residues: CASRTGTGGGQNTLYF. The CDR3 bases that were read are TGTGCCAGCCGCACCGGGACAGGGGGGGGTCAAAAC.